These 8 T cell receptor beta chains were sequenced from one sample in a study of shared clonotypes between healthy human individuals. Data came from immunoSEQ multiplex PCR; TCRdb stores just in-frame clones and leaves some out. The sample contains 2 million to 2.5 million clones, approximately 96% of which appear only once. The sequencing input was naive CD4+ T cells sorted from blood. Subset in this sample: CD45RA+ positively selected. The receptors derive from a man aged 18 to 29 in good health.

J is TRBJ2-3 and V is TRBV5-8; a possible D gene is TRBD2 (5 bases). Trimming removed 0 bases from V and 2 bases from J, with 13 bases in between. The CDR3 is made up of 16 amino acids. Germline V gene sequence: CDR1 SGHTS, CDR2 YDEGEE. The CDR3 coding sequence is TGTGCCAGCAGCTTGGCCTTATCGGGATCCACAGATACGCAGTATTTT. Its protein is CASSLALSGSTDTQYF.

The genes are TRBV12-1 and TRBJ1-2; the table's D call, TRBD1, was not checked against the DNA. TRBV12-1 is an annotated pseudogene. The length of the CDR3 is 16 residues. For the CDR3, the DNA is TGTGCCAGCAGCTTTGAGTTAGTACAGGGGGAGAATGGCTACACCTTC. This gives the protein CASSFELVQGENGYTF.

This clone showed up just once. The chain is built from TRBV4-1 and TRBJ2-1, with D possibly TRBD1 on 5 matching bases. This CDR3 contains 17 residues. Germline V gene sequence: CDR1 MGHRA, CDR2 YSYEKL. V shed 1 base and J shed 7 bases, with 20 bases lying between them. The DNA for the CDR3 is TGCGCCAGCAGCCAAGTGGCTGTGGGGCAGGGAAGGAATGAGCAGTTCTTC. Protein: CASSQVAVGQGRNEQFF.

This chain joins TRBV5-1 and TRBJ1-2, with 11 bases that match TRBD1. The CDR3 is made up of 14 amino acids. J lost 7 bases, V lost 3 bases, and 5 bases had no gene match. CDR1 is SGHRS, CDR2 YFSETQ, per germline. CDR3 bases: TGCGCCAGCAGCTCGGACAGGGGGCGGTTTGGCTACACCTTC. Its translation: CASSSDRGRFGYTF.

CDR3 DNA: TGTGCCAGCAGCTCAAGGGCAGGGTACAATGAGCAGTTCTTC. Protein sequence: CASSSRAGYNEQFF. The chain has TRBV11-3 and TRBJ2-1; maybe TRBD1 (5 bases). CDR1 is SGHNT and CDR2 is YENEEA in the germline V gene. CDR3 length: 14 amino acids. V lost 4 bases, J lost 4 bases, and 11 bases lay in between.

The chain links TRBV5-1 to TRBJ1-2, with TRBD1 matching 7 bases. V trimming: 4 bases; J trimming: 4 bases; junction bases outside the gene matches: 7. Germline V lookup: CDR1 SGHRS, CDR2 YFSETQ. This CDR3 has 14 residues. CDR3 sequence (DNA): TGCGCCAGCAGCATAGAGGGGGCTGGCTATGGCTACACCTTC. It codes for CASSIEGAGYGYTF. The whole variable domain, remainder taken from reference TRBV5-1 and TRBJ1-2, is KAGVTQTPRYLIKTRGQQVTLSCSPISGHRSVSWYQQTPGQGLQFLFEYFSETQRNKGNFPGRFSGRQFSNSRSEMNVSTLELGDSALYLCASSIEGAGYGYTFGSGTRLTVV.

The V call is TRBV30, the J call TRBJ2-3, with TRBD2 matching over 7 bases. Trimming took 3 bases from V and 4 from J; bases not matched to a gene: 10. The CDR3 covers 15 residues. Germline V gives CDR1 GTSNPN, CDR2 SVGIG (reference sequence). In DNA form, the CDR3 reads TGTGCCTGGAGAAAAACTAGCGTCAAATCAGATACGCAGTATTTT. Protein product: CAWRKTSVKSDTQYF.

In DNA, the CDR3 is TGTGCCAGCAGCCCGACGGATGACCCCTACTACGAGCAGTACTTC. Protein: CASSPTDDPYYEQYF. The V gene is TRBV7-2, the J gene TRBJ2-7; D is ambiguous. Germline V gene data show CDR1 as SGHTA and CDR2 as FQGNSA. V lost 5 bases and J lost 3, with 17 bases in between. The CDR3 spans 15 residues.